Shown below are 16 T cell receptor beta chains from a single sample sequenced in a study of beta chain features in type 1 diabetes. Of the isolated RNA, all was reverse transcribed, and so the sequenced material was expressed TCRB transcripts. Method: immunoSEQ multiplex PCR; TCRdb's copy keeps in-frame clones and lacks some. The profile shows tens of thousands of clones, about three fifths of them singletons. The source material was Tregs from blood. The receptors here all came from a woman under 30 in good health.

Only one count was recorded for this clone. The chain links TRBV7-2 to TRBJ2-6; maybe TRBD2 (5 bases). V lost 5 bases and J lost 2, with 16 bases in between. Looked up from germline, CDR1 is SGHTA and CDR2 is FQGNSA. The CDR3 runs 17 residues. This CDR3 is CASSPIRGRTGANVLTF. For the CDR3, the DNA is TGTGCCAGCAGCCCCATTCGGGGTAGAACTGGGGCCAACGTCCTGACTTTC.

The V and J genes are TRBV7-8 and TRBJ2-3; 9 nucleotides align to TRBD1. Germline V gene lookup returns CDR1 SGHVS and CDR2 FQNEAQ. Trimming took 3 bases from V and 2 from J; bases not matched to a gene: 6. There are 16 residues in the CDR3. The CDR3 DNA is TGTGCCAGCAGCTTCGCCGGGACAGGGCTCACAGATACGCAGTATTTT. This gives the protein CASSFAGTGLTDTQYF.

This sequence joins TRBV12-5 and TRBJ2-6; TRBD1 matches at 10 bases. The CDR3 covers 17 residues. Trimming at V came to 5 bases and at J to 0 bases, leaving 4 bases not matched to a gene. Germline CDR1 and CDR2: LGHNT and FRNRAP. This CDR3 reads CASGPGQGRSGANVLTF. Here the CDR3 DNA reads TGTGCTAGTGGTCCGGGACAGGGGCGCTCTGGGGCCAACGTCCTGACTTTC.

CDR3 DNA sequence: TGTGCCAGCTCACCTGAGATATACAATGAGCAGTTCTTC. Its translation is CASSPEIYNEQFF. V is TRBV18 and J is TRBJ2-1; D unclear. With 3 bases removed from V and 4 bases from J, the gap between germline ends came to 7 bases. CDR3 size: 13 residues. CDR1 is KGHSH, CDR2 LQKENI, per germline.

The V gene is TRBV4-1, the J gene TRBJ1-3, with 7 bases fitting TRBD1. This CDR3 spans 17 amino acids. Germline CDR1 and CDR2: MGHRA and YSYEKL. V trimming: 0 bases; J trimming: 3 bases; junction bases outside the gene matches: 8. In DNA form, the CDR3 reads TGCGCCAGCAGCCAAGATCGTAACAGGGGCTTTGGAAACACCATATATTTT. This codes for CASSQDRNRGFGNTIYF.

V gene TRBV6-6 combines with J gene TRBJ2-3; 10 bases map to TRBD2. The CDR3 is made up of 16 amino acids. Per the germline V gene, CDR1 is MNHNY and CDR2 is SVGAGI (reference sequence). Unmatched junction bases numbered 4, after V lost 4 bases and J lost 0 bases. DNA of the CDR3: TGTGCCAGCAGTTCCAGACTAGCGGGTAGCACAGATACGCAGTATTTT. Translated, it gives CASSSRLAGSTDTQYF.

The chain links TRBV7-2 to TRBJ2-1, with TRBD2 as a possible D gene (6 bases). Trimming shortened V by 5 bases and J by 7 bases, and 21 bases separated the two germline ends. The CDR3 is 16 amino acids. Germline V gene lookup returns CDR1 SGHTA and CDR2 FQGNSA. This CDR3 reads CASSQSSGGVGNEQFF. The CDR3 nucleotides are TGTGCCAGCAGCCAAAGCTCCGGGGGAGTGGGAAATGAGCAGTTCTTC.

The chain links TRBV5-1 to TRBJ1-2; possibly TRBD1 for D (6 bases). Per germline, CDR1 SGHRS and CDR2 YFSETQ. V lost 5 bases, J lost 7 bases, and 18 bases lay in between. The CDR3 is made up of 14 amino acids. The CDR3 sequence is CASSLAGGAGGYTF. In nucleotides, the CDR3 is TGCGCCAGCAGTCTAGCGGGGGGCGCGGGTGGCTACACCTTC.

The J gene is TRBJ1-1, the V gene TRBV18; 9 bases agree with TRBD1. The germline CDR1 and CDR2 sequences are KGHSH and LQKENI. After removal of 3 bases from V and 1 base from J, the junction contained 6 bases not matched to a gene. CDR3 length: 16 amino acids. CDR3 residues: CASSPPTGGRNTEAFF. The DNA of the CDR3 is TGTGCCAGCTCACCCCCTACAGGGGGCAGGAACACTGAAGCTTTCTTT.

Only a few counts were recorded for this clone. Written as DNA, the CDR3 is TGTGCCAGCAGCTTAGGGGTTACAGGGGACGGCACCGGGGAGCTGTTTTTT. This encodes CASSLGVTGDGTGELFF. The chain uses TRBV7-8 and TRBJ2-2, with TRBD1 matching over 7 bases. J lost 4 bases, V lost 1 base, and 9 bases had no gene match. The CDR3 is 17 residues long. CDR1 is SGHVS, CDR2 FQNEAQ, per germline.

This clone was seen more than once but under ten times. The rearrangement joins TRBV4-2 to TRBJ2-7, with TRBD1 matching 9 bases. This CDR3 contains 15 residues. The junction had 7 bases not matched to a gene; V was cut back by 4 bases and J by 3 bases. Germline assignment: CDR1 LGHNA and CDR2 YNFKEQ. In DNA, the CDR3 is TGTGCCAGCAGCCCCGAACAGGGGGCTTTCTACGAGCAGTACTTC. Its translation: CASSPEQGAFYEQYF.

The chain recombines TRBV30 with TRBJ1-4; 11 bases match TRBD1. The V gene end was trimmed by 1 base and the J gene end by 6 bases; junction bases not matched to a gene: 1. Germline CDR1 reads GTSNPN; CDR2 reads SVGIG (reference sequence). CDR3 length: 14 residues. The CDR3 DNA sequence: TGTGCCTGGAGTGCGGACAGGGGGCATGAAAAACTGTTTTTT. Its protein is CAWSADRGHEKLFF.

This clone was seen a handful of times. The chain carries TRBV7-8 and TRBJ1-4, with TRBD1 matching over 8 bases. Germline CDR1 is SGHVS and CDR2 is FQNEAQ. V shed 3 bases, J shed 6 bases, and the junction held 12 bases outside the gene matches. CDR3 length: 17 residues. The CDR3 nucleotides are TGTGCCAGCAGCTTTTTATTCGGACAGGGCCCCGATGAAAAACTGTTTTTT. Protein product: CASSFLFGQGPDEKLFF. Drawing the rest from reference TRBV7-8 and TRBJ1-4, the complete variable domain is GAGVSQSPRYKVAKRGQDVALRCDPISGHVSLFWYQQALGQGPEFLTYFQNEAQLDKSGLPSDRFFAERPEGSVSTLKIQRTQQEDSAVYLCASSFLFGQGPDEKLFFGSGTQLSVL.

This clone was found a few times. The chain carries TRBV9 and TRBJ1-1, with D tentatively TRBD1 (5 bases). V was clipped by 4 bases and J by 1 base, with 8 bases between them. This CDR3 comprises 13 residues. Germline values: CDR1 SGDLS, CDR2 YYNGEE. CDR3 sequence (DNA): TGTGCCAGCAGCTCAGGGCAGAACACTGAAGCTTTCTTT. The encoded protein is CASSSGQNTEAFF.

The rearrangement joins TRBV12-5 to TRBJ2-1; 12 bases align to TRBD2. CDR3 size: 18 residues. Per the germline V gene, CDR1 is LGHNT and CDR2 is FRNRAP. V shed 6 bases and J 6 bases; nucleotides not matched to a gene: 15. The CDR3: CASGRVWTSGKVINEQFF. CDR3 coding DNA: TGTGCTAGTGGCAGGGTATGGACTAGCGGGAAGGTAATCAATGAGCAGTTCTTC.

The chain links TRBV5-6 to TRBJ1-1; D remains ambiguous. In germline, CDR1 is SGHDT, CDR2 YYEEEE. Trimming stripped 3 bases from V and 0 bases from J, with 6 bases between. This CDR3 is built from 13 residues. The CDR3 region has the DNA TGTGCCAGCAGCTGGGCCTTGAACACTGAAGCTTTCTTT. Translating gives CASSWALNTEAFF.